Listed here is a single TCR beta chain. Its antigen is not known. Amplification of TCR beta CDR3 regions was performed using RNA transcripts as template. In the first-round RT-PCR of the TCR CDR3, the HTBI primer set was used. TCRdb reprocessed the multiplex PCR reads via MiXCR and lists one record per CDR3 protein. The table includes hundreds of thousands of distinct CDR3 sequences, around 46% detected once. The sample belongs to a study of T cells in Graves' hyperthyroidism and ophthalmopathy. Findings of the study overall: Among thyroid clonotypes expanded above 0.001, most also appeared in blood. Stable hyperthyroidism and ophthalmopathy were separated using 13 V-J signatures.

Trimming removed 1 base at V and 4 bases at J, with 10 bases between. Per germline, CDR1 SGHTA and CDR2 FQGNSA. The CDR3 is made up of 14 amino acids. The rearrangement uses TRBV7-2 and TRBJ1-1, with D perhaps matching TRBD1 (5 bases). Sequenced: peripheral blood or thyroid tissue (not recorded which). This clonotype was obtained from a young woman with Graves' hyperthyroidism. The CDR3 DNA follows: TGTGCCAGCAGCTTAGGACAGATTGCCACTGAAGCTTTCTTT. It yields the protein CASSLGQIATEAFF.